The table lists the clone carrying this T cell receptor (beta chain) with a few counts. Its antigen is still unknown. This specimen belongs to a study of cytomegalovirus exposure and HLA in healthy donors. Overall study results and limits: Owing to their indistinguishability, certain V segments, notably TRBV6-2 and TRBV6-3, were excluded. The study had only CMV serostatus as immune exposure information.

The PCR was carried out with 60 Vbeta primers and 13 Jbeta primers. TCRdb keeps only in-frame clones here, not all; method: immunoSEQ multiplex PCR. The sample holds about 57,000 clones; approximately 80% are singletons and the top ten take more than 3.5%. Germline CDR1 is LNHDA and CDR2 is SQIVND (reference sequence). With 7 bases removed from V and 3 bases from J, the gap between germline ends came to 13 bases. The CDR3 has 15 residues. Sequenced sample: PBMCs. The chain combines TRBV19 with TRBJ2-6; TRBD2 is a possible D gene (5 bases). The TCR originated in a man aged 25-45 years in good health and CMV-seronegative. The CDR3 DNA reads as TGTGCCAGTACCCCAGTCGGGGTTGGGGCCAACGTCCTGACTTTC. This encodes CASTPVGVGANVLTF.